This T cell receptor (beta chain) was sequenced for a study of a mutant IDH1 vaccine in newly diagnosed glioma (dated by TCRdb to the early 2020s). Notes on the research overall: Across visits V03 through V10, patients got a total of eight vaccinations, given in weeks 1, 3, 5, 7, 11, 15, 19 and 23. Longitudinal TCRB deep sequencing was done for 25 to 30 treated patients, wherever samples were available for exploratory analyses. Six visits were used for peripheral blood collection: V03 (baseline), V05, V07, V10, V12 and V13. Prior to enrollment, standard therapy consisting of radiotherapy alone, temozolomide alone, or radiochemotherapy with temozolomide had been administered to patients, with the combination being received by most patients. In the chemotherapy-containing groups, vaccination started alongside temozolomide cycles, whereas in patients who had radiotherapy alone it started 4-6 weeks after radiotherapy. The roughly 33 treated patients were approximately 60% male and roughly 38% female, with a mean age of approximately 40 years.

Comments on this clone: Its target antigen remains unknown. No much larger clonotype is one base removed from it; base qualities were not supplied.

The library relied on the immunoSEQ multiplex PCR assay. Rearranged TCR beta chain sequences were amplified using the hsTCRB Kit according to the manufacturer's protocol. An Illumina MiSeq was used to sequence the TCRB libraries. As for the original processing: The proprietary platform of the kit vendor was used for demultiplexing, trimming and gene mapping. Imported from immuneACCESS, the table was reduced by TCRdb to in-frame sequences with V and J called. These copies leave out some clones; in studies compared against another copy, an unresolved V gene accounts for under half, and the cause of the remainder is not known. Clone size and V and J calls were adopted from that table, with D and trimming inferred from the DNA. This sample comprises fewer than 100,000 clones, roughly 90% of them detected only once. The ten biggest clones cover under 0.6% of the sample. The sample's time point, from its label and the paper: week 5, during vaccination. Each vaccine dose, consisting of 300 ug of a 20-mer mutant IDH1 peptide in Montanide, was administered subcutaneously with topical imiquimod. Donors had newly diagnosed WHO grade 3 or 4 IDH1-mutant astrocytomas with loss of nuclear ATRX. The samples were drawn from NOA16, a multicentre, single-arm, open-label phase I trial in Germany that tested a mutant IDH1 peptide vaccine in humans for the first time. Genomic DNA for TCRB sequencing was extracted from EDTA blood using the DNeasy Blood and Tissue Kit.

The paper's findings and limits, for the study overall: Changes in the top peripheral T cell clonotypes picked up by TCRB sequencing did not appear to be linked to pseudoprogression. The authors noted that analyses of patient blood samples could not be reproduced because of sample limitations. Immune responses induced by the vaccine were seen in 90% to 95% of patients across multiple MHC alleles. Selection of PBMC samples for TCRB deep sequencing was based on availability.

Deletion took 2 bases off V and 0 bases off J, with a span of 17 bases between the germline ends. The CDR3 goes from the cysteine to the phenylalanine over 17 residues. Solely the CDR3 DNA is kept, with 51 bases framed from the first base. The germline V gene sets CDR1 to SQVTM and CDR2 to ANQGSEA. The receptor comes from a woman between 50 and 59 years old with glioma. Recombination connected TRBV29-1 to TRBJ1-3, with a weak D call of TRBD1 (6 bases match). Specimen: PBMCs, collected from a glioma patient whose treatment included an IDH1 peptide vaccine. The DNA is as follows: TGCAGCGTTGAATGGAGCAGGGGTCTACACTCTGGAAACACCATATATTTT. Translation gives CSVEWSRGLHSGNTIYF.